Presented here are 8 T cell receptor beta chains from one specimen sequenced in a study of blood T cell repertoires in COVID-19. Data came from immunoSEQ multiplex PCR; TCRdb stores just in-frame clones and leaves some out. Found here are around 100,000 clones, just under 90% of them singletons; the top ten hold about 4.5%. The sample was peripheral blood. The receptors originated from a woman in her forties or fifties with acute or convalescent COVID-19.

The chain recombines TRBV7-9 with TRBJ2-2, with D possibly matching TRBD1 (6 bases). The ends were cut back, 5 bases at V and 7 bases at J, with 8 bases in the middle. The CDR3 sequence is 12 residues long. From germline, CDR1 is SEHNR and CDR2 FQNEAQ (reference sequence). CDR3 sequence (DNA): TGTGCCAGCAGCGGGGGACACGGGGAGCTGTTTTTT. Protein: CASSGGHGELFF.

In its sample, this clone was seen once. This chain connects TRBV10-3 to TRBJ1-1; D call uncertain. CDR1 ENHRY and CDR2 SYGVKD come from the germline V gene. The V end was cut by 8 bases, the J end by 5 bases, with 12 bases between. The CDR3 spans 12 residues. The DNA of the CDR3 is TGTGCCATCGCGGATGGTGCGACTGAAGCTTTCTTT. Translating it yields CAIADGATEAFF.

V is TRBV7-6 and J is TRBJ2-3; D might be TRBD2 (6 bases). The CDR3 extends over 13 amino acids. Trimming removed 2 bases from V and 8 bases from J, with 11 bases in between. Germline V lookup: CDR1 SGHVS, CDR2 FNYEAQ. The CDR3 DNA reads as TGTGCCAGCAGCTTATCCACGGAGGGTACGCAGTATTTT. It yields the protein CASSLSTEGTQYF.

V and J are TRBV6-5 and TRBJ1-2; D is perhaps TRBD1 (5 bases). Germline assignment: CDR1 MNHEY and CDR2 SVGAGI. The CDR3 consists of 13 residues. The CDR3 loop reads CATGGLPNYGYTF. In DNA form, the CDR3 reads TGTGCTACGGGGGGGTTGCCTAACTATGGCTACACCTTC.

This clone has a handful of counts. The rearrangement links TRBV5-1 to TRBJ1-4; 9 bases are shared with TRBD1. The CDR3 consists of 14 residues. Germline V lookup: CDR1 SGHRS, CDR2 YFSETQ. V gave up 4 bases and J gave up 7 bases; unmatched junction bases: 5. CDR3 in DNA: TGCGCCAGCAGCATAGGGACAGGGAGTGAAAAACTGTTTTTT. Translation: CASSIGTGSEKLFF. Full variable domain (remainder filled in from reference TRBV5-1 and TRBJ1-4): KAGVTQTPRYLIKTRGQQVTLSCSPISGHRSVSWYQQTPGQGLQFLFEYFSETQRNKGNFPGRFSGRQFSNSRSEMNVSTLELGDSALYLCASSIGTGSEKLFFGSGTQLSVL.

This rearrangement joins TRBV5-1 to TRBJ1-5; TRBD1 might be the D (5 bases). This CDR3 comprises 15 residues. CDR1 SGHRS and CDR2 YFSETQ come from the germline V gene. V was shortened by 0 bases and J by 0 bases, with 7 bases between the two germline ends. The CDR3 DNA reads TGCGCCAGCAGCTTGGCGGGGGATAGCAATCAGCCCCAGCATTTT. Translating it yields CASSLAGDSNQPQHF. Using reference TRBV5-1 and TRBJ1-5 for the parts outside the CDR3, the full variable domain is KAGVTQTPRYLIKTRGQQVTLSCSPISGHRSVSWYQQTPGQGLQFLFEYFSETQRNKGNFPGRFSGRQFSNSRSEMNVSTLELGDSALYLCASSLAGDSNQPQHFGDGTRLSIL.

For this clone: At one end, the junction sequence differs from germline, possibly due to a read error. The chain recombines TRBV7-3 with TRBJ2-1; 7 bases agree with TRBD2. Germline V lookup: CDR1 SGHTA, CDR2 FQGTGA. This CDR3 has 15 residues. Here the CDR3 DNA reads TGTGCCAGCAGCGTAACTAGCGCCGTTTACAATGAGCAGTTCTTC. This encodes CASSVTSAVYNEQFF.

The rearrangement uses TRBV24-1 and TRBJ2-2; TRBD2 aligns across 11 bases. Looked up from germline, CDR1 is KGHDR and CDR2 is SFDVKD. V shed 4 bases, J shed 5 bases, and the junction held 5 bases outside the gene matches. CDR3 length: 16 residues. The CDR3, as DNA: TGTGCCACCAGTGACCCCTCTAGCGGGGGGACCGGGGAGCTGTTTTTT. Its protein is CATSDPSSGGTGELFF.